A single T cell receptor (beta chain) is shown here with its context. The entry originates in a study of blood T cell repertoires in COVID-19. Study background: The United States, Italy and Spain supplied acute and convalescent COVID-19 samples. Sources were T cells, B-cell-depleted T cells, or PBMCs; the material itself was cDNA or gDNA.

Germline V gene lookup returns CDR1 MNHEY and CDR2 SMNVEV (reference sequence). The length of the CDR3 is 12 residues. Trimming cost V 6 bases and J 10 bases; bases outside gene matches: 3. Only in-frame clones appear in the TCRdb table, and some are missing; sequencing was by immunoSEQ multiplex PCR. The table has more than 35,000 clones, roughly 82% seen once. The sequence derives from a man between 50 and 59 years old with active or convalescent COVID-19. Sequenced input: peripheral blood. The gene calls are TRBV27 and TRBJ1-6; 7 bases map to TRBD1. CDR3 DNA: TGTGCCAGCAGGGTAGGGGGCTCACCCCTCCACTTT. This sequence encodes CASRVGGSPLHF.